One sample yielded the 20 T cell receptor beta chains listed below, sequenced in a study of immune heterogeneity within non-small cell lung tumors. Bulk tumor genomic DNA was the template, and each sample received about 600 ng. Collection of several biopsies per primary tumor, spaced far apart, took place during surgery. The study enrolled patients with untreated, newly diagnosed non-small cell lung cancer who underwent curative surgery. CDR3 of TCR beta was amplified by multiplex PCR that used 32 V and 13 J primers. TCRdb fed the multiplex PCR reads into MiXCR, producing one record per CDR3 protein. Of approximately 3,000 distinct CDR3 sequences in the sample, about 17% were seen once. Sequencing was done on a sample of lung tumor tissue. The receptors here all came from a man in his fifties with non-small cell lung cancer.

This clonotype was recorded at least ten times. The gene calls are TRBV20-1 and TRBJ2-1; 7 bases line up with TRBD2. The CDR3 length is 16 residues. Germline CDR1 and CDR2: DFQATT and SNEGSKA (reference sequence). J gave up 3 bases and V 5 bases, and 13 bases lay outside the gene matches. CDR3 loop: CSAQEIAGLSYNEQFF. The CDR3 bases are TGCAGTGCTCAGGAAATAGCGGGCCTTAGCTACAATGAGCAGTTCTTC.

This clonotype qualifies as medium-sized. The CDR3 bases are TGTGCCAGCAGTTTTACTCCCACAAATCTCTATGGCTACACCTTC. Translation gives CASSFTPTNLYGYTF. This chain uses TRBV27 with TRBJ1-2, with no clear D. The length of the CDR3 is 15 residues. Germline V lookup: CDR1 MNHEY, CDR2 SMNVEV (reference sequence). Trimming cost V 3 bases and J 4 bases, with 15 bases left between them.

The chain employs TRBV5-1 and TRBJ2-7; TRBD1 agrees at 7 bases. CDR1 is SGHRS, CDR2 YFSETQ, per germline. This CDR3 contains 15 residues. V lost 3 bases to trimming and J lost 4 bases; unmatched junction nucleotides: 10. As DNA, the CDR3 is TGCGCCAGCAGCTCGGTGGACAGGCTATCTTACGAGCAGTACTTC. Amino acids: CASSSVDRLSYEQYF.

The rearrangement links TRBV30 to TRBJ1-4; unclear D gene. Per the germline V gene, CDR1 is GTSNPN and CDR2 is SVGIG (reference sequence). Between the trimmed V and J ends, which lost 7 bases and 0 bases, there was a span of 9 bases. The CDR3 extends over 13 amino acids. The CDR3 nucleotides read TGTGCCTTGTCGTCCACAACTAATGAAAAACTGTTTTTT. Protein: CALSSTTNEKLFF.

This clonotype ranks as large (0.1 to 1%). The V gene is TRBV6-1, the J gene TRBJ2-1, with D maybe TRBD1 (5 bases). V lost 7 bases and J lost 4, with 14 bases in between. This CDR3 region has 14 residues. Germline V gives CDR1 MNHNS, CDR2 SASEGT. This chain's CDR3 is CASTGRDNYNEQFF. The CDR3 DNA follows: TGTGCCAGCACAGGCAGGGATAATTACAATGAGCAGTTCTTC.

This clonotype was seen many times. CDR3 residues: CASSLGSVGLRITYNEQFF. As DNA, the CDR3 is TGTGCCAGCAGCTTAGGTTCGGTGGGGCTAAGAATCACCTACAATGAGCAGTTCTTC. This rearrangement joins TRBV7-9 to TRBJ2-1; D possibly corresponds to TRBD1 (5 bases). Germline CDR1 is SEHNR and CDR2 is FQNEAQ (reference sequence). The CDR3 runs to 19 residues. Trimming removed 1 base from V and 2 bases from J, with 21 bases in between.

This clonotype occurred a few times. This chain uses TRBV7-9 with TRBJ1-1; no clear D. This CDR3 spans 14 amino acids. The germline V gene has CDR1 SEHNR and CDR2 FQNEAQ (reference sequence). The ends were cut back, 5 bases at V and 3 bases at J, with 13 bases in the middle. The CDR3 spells CASSLDGWHTEAFF. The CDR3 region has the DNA TGTGCCAGCAGCCTAGACGGATGGCACACTGAAGCTTTCTTT.

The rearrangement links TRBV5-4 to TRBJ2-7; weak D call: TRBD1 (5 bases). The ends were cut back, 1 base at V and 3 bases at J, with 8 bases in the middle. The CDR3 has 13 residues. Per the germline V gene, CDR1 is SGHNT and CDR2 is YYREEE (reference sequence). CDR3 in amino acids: CASSLSQGYEQYF. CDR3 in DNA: TGTGCCAGCAGCTTGTCTCAGGGCTACGAGCAGTACTTC.

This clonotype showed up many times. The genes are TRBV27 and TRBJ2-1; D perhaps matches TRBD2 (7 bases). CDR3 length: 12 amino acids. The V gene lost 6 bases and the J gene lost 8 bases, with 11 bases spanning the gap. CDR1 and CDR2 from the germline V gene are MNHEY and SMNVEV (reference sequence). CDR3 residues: CASSSGGHEQFF. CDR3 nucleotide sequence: TGTGCCAGCAGCTCCGGGGGGCATGAGCAGTTCTTC.

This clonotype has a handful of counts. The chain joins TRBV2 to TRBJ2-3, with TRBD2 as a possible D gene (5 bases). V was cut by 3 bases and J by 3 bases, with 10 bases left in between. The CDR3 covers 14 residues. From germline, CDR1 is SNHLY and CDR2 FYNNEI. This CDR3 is CASSDVAGTDTQYF. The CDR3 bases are TGTGCCAGCAGTGATGTGGCGGGTACAGATACGCAGTATTTT.

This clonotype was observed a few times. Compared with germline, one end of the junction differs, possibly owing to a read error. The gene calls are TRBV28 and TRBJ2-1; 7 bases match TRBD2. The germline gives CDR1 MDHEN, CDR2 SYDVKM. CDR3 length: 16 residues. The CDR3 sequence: CASGLSVRLANNEQFF. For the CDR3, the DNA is TGTGCCAGCGGTTTAAGCGTCCGACTAGCAAACAATGAGCAGTTCTTC.

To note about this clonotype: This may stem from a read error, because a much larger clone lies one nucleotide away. In DNA form, the CDR3 reads TGTACCAGCTGGACAGGGGCCTTAGACGAGCAGTACTTC. This translates into CTSWTGALDEQYF. This chain connects TRBV10-3 to TRBJ2-7; 9 bases match TRBD1. The germline gives CDR1 ENHRY, CDR2 SYGVKD. This CDR3 region has 13 residues.

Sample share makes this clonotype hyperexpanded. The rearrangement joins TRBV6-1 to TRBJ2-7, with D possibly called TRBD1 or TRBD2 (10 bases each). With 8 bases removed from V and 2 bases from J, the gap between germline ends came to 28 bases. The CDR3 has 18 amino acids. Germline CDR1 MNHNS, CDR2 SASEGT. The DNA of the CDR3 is TGTGCCAGCGGCCGGGACAGGGGATCTAGCGGGAGCCCCTACGAGCAGTACTTC. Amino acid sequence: CASGRDRGSSGSPYEQYF.

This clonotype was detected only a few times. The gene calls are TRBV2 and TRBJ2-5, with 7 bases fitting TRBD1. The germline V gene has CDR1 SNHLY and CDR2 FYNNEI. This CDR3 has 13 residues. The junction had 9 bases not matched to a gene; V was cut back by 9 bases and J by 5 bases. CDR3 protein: CARQSPGGETQYF. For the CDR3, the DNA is TGTGCCAGACAGTCACCAGGGGGTGAGACCCAGTACTTC.

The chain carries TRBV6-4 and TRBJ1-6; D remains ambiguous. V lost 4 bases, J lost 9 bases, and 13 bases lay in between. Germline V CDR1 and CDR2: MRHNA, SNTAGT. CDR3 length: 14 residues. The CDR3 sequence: CASSARGNSSPLHF. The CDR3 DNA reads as TGTGCCAGCAGTGCTCGAGGGAATAGTTCACCCCTCCACTTT.

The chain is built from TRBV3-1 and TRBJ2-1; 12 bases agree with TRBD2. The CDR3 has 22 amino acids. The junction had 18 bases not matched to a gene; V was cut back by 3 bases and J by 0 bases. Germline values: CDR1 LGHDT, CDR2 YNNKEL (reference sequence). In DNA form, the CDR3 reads TGTGCCAGCAGCCATGGGACCGACCCCTGGACTAGCGGGAATGTCTCCTACAATGAGCAGTTCTTC. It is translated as CASSHGTDPWTSGNVSYNEQFF.

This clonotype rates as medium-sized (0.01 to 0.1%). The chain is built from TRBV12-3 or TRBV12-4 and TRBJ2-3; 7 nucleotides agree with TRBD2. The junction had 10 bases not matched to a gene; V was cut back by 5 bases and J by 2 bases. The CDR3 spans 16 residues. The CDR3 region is CASSGSGVSLTDTQYF. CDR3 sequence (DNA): TGTGCCAGCAGTGGAAGCGGGGTGTCGCTCACAGATACGCAGTATTTT.

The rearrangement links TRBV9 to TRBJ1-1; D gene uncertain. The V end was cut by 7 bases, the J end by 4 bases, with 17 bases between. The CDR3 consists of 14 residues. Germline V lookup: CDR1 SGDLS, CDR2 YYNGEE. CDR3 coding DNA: TGTGCCAGCGGCTCTCAAGTCCGGGGCACTGAAGCTTTCTTT. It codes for CASGSQVRGTEAFF.

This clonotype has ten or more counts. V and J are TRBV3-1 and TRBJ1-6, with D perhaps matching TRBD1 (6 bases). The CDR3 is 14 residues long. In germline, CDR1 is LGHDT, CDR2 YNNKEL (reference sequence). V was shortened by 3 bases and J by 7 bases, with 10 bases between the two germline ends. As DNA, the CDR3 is TGTGCCAGCAGCCACCAGGGGTCGAATTCACCCCTCCACTTT. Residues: CASSHQGSNSPLHF.

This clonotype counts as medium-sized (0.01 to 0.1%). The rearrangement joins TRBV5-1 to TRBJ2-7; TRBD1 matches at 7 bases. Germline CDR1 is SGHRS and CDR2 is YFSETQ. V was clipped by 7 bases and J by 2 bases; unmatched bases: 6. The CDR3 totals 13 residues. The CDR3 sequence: CASRGDSTYEQYF. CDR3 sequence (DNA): TGCGCCAGCCGAGGGGACAGCACCTACGAGCAGTACTTC.